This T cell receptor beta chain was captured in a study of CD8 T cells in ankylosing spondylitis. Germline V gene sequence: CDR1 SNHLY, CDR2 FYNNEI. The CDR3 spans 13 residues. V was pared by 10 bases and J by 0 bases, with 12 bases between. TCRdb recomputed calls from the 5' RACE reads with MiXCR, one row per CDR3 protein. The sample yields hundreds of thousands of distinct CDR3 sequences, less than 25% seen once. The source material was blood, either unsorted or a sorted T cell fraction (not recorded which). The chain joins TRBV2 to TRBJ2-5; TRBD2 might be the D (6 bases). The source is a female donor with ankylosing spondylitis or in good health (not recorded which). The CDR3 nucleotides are TGTGCCACGGGGGTGCGGTACCAAGAGACCCAGTACTTC. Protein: CATGVRYQETQYF.